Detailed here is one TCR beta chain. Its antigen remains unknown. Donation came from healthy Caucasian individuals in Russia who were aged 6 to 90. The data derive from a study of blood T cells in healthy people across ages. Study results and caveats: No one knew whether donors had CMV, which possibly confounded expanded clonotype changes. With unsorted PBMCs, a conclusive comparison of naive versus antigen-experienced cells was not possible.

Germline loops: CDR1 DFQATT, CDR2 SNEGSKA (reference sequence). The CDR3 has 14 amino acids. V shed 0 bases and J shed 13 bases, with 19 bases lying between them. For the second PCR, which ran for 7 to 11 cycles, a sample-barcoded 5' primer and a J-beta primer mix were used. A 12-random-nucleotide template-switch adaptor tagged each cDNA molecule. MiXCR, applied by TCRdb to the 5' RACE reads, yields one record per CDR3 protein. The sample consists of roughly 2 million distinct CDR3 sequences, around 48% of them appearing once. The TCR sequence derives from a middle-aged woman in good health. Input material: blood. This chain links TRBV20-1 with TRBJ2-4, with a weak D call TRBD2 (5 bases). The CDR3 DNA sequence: TGCAGTGCTAGAGATCCGAGAGGGAGAAGGGAGCAGTACTTC. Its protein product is CSARDPRGRREQYF.